The rows below give T cell receptor beta chains drawn from one sample of a study of immune cell composition in non-small cell lung cancer. The data were produced by immunoSEQ multiplex PCR, yet TCRdb's version contains in-frame clones alone and is incomplete. The repertoire has about 6,800 clones, approximately 84% of them found once; the top ten carry less than 15%. Sequencing used non-adjacent lung tissue. Source of these receptors: a human donor with non-small cell lung cancer. Each CDR3 is given with its conserved first and last residue. D genes are given only for firm matches. Rows may omit the clone size; those that give it use once, few, many or a size class.

TRBJ2-5	TRBV30	TRBD2	-	TGTGCCTGCTCCTCGACTAGCGGGGGCCATCAGACCCAGTACTTC	CACSSTSGGHQTQYF
TRBJ2-5	TRBV12-5	TRBD2	-	TGTGCTAGTGGTTTGTTCCTAGCGGAGTACTTC	CASGLFLAEYF
TRBJ2-7	TRBV6-1	TRBD1	few	TGTGCCAGCAGTGAAACAGGGGACAGCACCTACGAGCAGTACTTC	CASSETGDSTYEQYF
TRBJ1-3	TRBV18	-	-	TGTGCCAGCTCCCAGGGTGTCACTGGAAACACCATATATTTT	CASSQGVTGNTIYF
TRBJ1-1	TRBV18	TRBD1	-	TGTGCCAGCTCACCGCCGGGACAGGCTATGAACACTGAAGCTTTCTTT	CASSPPGQAMNTEAFF
TRBJ2-1	TRBV11-2	TRBD2	-	TGTGCCAGCAGCCCGGGACTAGCGGGGGGGCCCGGTGAGCAGTTCTTC	CASSPGLAGGPGEQFF
TRBJ1-6	TRBV18	-	-	TGTGCCAGCTCACTCGATGCGGGCTATAATTCACCCCTCCACTTT	CASSLDAGYNSPLHF
TRBJ2-1	TRBV6-4	-	-	TGTGCCAGCAGTGACGACGCGTACAATGAGCAGTTCTTC	CASSDDAYNEQFF
TRBJ1-3	TRBV19	-	-	TGTGCCAGTACTCCAGATGGTGCAGGGCCAAGCTCTGGAAACACCATATATTTT	CASTPDGAGPSSGNTIYF
TRBJ1-6	TRBV27	-	-	TGTGCCAGCAGCGAGGGAAGGGGTACACCCCTCCACTTT	CASSEGRGTPLHF
TRBJ2-7	TRBV5-1	-	-	TGCGCCAGCAGCTTGGGCGGGACGCAAAACGAGCAGTACTTC	CASSLGGTQNEQYF
TRBJ1-5	TRBV5-8	-	-	TGTGCCAGCAGCCCCTTGATGGGTTCGGGTCAGCCCCAGCATTTT	CASSPLMGSGQPQHF
TRBJ1-1	TRBV2	-	-	TGTGCCAGCAGTGAAGTCCGGGACACCGGTGAAGCTTTCTTT	CASSEVRDTGEAFF
TRBJ2-5	TRBV9	-	once	TGTGCCAGCAGCGTCCTGCCTCAACAGGGTACAGAGACCCAGTACTTC	CASSVLPQQGTETQYF
TRBJ2-7	TRBV19	TRBD1	-	TGTGCCAGTAGTATAGTTGCAGGGGGCTACGAGCAGTACTTC	CASSIVAGGYEQYF
TRBJ1-6	TRBV7-2	-	-	TGTGCCAGCAGCTTAGAGGGACAATCTTCACCCCTCCACTTT	CASSLEGQSSPLHF
TRBJ2-1	TRBV5-4	TRBD2	-	TGTGCCAGCAGACAAGGACTAGCCGTCGACTCCTACAATGAGCAGTTCTTC	CASRQGLAVDSYNEQFF
TRBJ2-7	TRBV11-2	TRBD2	-	TGTGCCAGCAGCCCCCCTGCGGGGGAAGAGCAGTACTTC	CASSPPAGEEQYF
TRBJ2-7	TRBV1	-	-	TGCACCAGCAGCCATGAAGGGACAGCTGCCCCTTACGAGCAGTACTTC	CTSSHEGTAAPYEQYF
TRBJ1-1	TRBV6-5	TRBD1	-	TGTGCCAGCAGCATTCAGGGGGGCTTAGGGACTGAAGCTTTCTTT	CASSIQGGLGTEAFF
TRBJ1-2	TRBV6-5	-	once	TGTGCCAGCACCAGTTTCCGGCAGGGCGGCTACACCTTC	CASTSFRQGGYTF
TRBJ2-1	TRBV7-9	-	-	TGTGCCAGCCAAGGCAATGAGCAGTTCTTC	CASQGNEQFF
TRBJ2-3	TRBV7-2	-	once	TGTGCCAGCAGCTCTCAACGGCGTCCCGCAGATACGCAGTATTTT	CASSSQRRPADTQYF
TRBJ1-1	TRBV18	TRBD1	-	TGTGCCAGCTCGACTATTCCAGGGGGCACGGGCACTGAAGCTTTCTTT	CASSTIPGGTGTEAFF
TRBJ2-1	TRBV9	TRBD2	-	TGTGCCAGCAGCGCGAGGCCGTTGACTAGCGGGTCTGACAATGAGCAGTTCTTC	CASSARPLTSGSDNEQFF
TRBJ1-5	TRBV4-3	-	-	TGCGCCAGCAGCCGGAACAGGGATCAGCCCCAGCATTTT	CASSRNRDQPQHF
TRBJ2-7	TRBV28	-	-	TGTGCCAGCGCACCGCTACTTGGGGACACCGACTACGAGCAGTACTTC	CASAPLLGDTDYEQYF
TRBJ2-5	TRBV19	-	-	TGTGCCAGTAGTGAGGTTCCCAGGGTACAAGAGACCCAGTACTTC	CASSEVPRVQETQYF
TRBJ2-5	TRBV6-1	-	-	TGTGCCAGCAGTGTTGTACGGGCCAGGGGAGTAGAGACCCAGTACTTC	CASSVVRARGVETQYF
TRBJ2-5	TRBV6-7	TRBD1	-	TGTGCCAGCAGGCGGGCCGGGACAGGGGAAGAGACCCAGTACTTC	CASRRAGTGEETQYF
TRBJ1-1	TRBV25-1	-	-	TGTGCCAGCAGTGAGCCCCTGGGACAGAACACTGAAGCTTTCTTT	CASSEPLGQNTEAFF
TRBJ1-2	TRBV25-1	TRBD1	-	TGTGCCAGCAGTTTAGGCAGGGGGCTTGCCGCTTATGGCTACACCTTC	CASSLGRGLAAYGYTF
TRBJ2-3	TRBV11-3	TRBD2	-	TGTGCCAGCAGCTCGAGACTAGCGGGGGGCACAGATACGCAGTATTTT	CASSSRLAGGTDTQYF
TRBJ1-6	TRBV21-1	-	-	TGTGCCAGCAGCACCCACACGGTCCAATCACCCCTCCACTTT	CASSTHTVQSPLHF
TRBJ1-6	TRBV11-2	-	medium-sized	TGTGCCAGCAGCCCGTCGGGGGGGTCCTATAATTCACCCCTCCACTTT	CASSPSGGSYNSPLHF
TRBJ1-5	TRBV6-5	-	large	TGTGCCAGCAGTTTCCGGCCGGTAGGGCCTAATCAGCCCCAGCATTTT	CASSFRPVGPNQPQHF
TRBJ2-3	TRBV7-2	TRBD1	-	TGTGCCAGCAGCTCCGGGACAGCTACAGATACGCAGTATTTT	CASSSGTATDTQYF
TRBJ2-3	TRBV7-9	-	-	TGTGCCAGCAGCTCGGGCCCAGATACGCAGTATTTT	CASSSGPDTQYF
TRBJ2-7	TRBV9	TRBD2	-	TGTGCCAGCAGCTTCCGGACTAGCGGCTACGAGCAGTACTTC	CASSFRTSGYEQYF
TRBJ1-5	TRBV6-5	-	-	TGTGCCAGCAGTTCCGGCAGGGGCGGTGGCAATCAGCCCCAGCATTTT	CASSSGRGGGNQPQHF
TRBJ1-2	TRBV27	-	-	TGTGCCAGCAGCTACGGAAAAACAGGGAACTATGGCTACACCTTC	CASSYGKTGNYGYTF
TRBJ1-3	TRBV18	TRBD1	-	TGTGCCAGCTCCCGAGGGACAGACTCTGGAAACACCATATATTTT	CASSRGTDSGNTIYF